The clone carrying this T cell receptor beta chain was counted once. This specimen belongs to a study of blood T cell repertoires in COVID-19. On the study more broadly: From the United States, Italy and Spain came samples of acute and convalescent COVID-19. T cells, B-cell-depleted T cells, or PBMCs supplied cDNA or gDNA.

With 3 bases removed from V and 8 bases from J, the gap between germline ends came to 14 bases. There are 14 residues in the CDR3. Germline V gives CDR1 KGHSH, CDR2 LQKENI. As handled by the study authors: Amplified reference gene primers provided the basis for estimating nucleated cell counts. The method was immunoSEQ multiplex PCR; TCRdb's version includes in-frame clones alone and lacks a portion of them. V and J calls and clone size come straight from that table; D and trimming were deduced from the DNA. Of some 150,000 clones in the sample, almost 85% were seen once. The chain carries TRBV18 and TRBJ2-1; no definite D call. Sequencing was carried out using peripheral blood. The TCR originated in a man in his forties who had recovered from COVID-19. The CDR3 DNA is TGTGCCAGCTCACCTTCGCGCGCGAGCGATGAGCAGTTCTTC. It specifies CASSPSRASDEQFF. The variable domain in full, completed from reference TRBV18 and TRBJ2-1, reads NAGVMQNPRHLVRRRGQEARLRCSPMKGHSHVYWYRQLPEEGLKFMVYLQKENIIDESGMPKERFSAEFPKEGPSILRIQQVVRGDSAAYFCASSPSRASDEQFFGPGTRLTVL.